The clone carrying this T cell receptor beta chain was counted many times. The antigen remains undetermined. Arm-PCR of CDR3 regions and iRepertoire HTBI primers were the basis on which TCR beta libraries were built. In the source study's methods: Samples revealed 60 to 70 TRBV and 14 TRBJ segments. TCRdb ran MiXCR on the multiplex PCR reads and lists one entry per CDR3 protein. In this record, the V and J calls reflect TCRdb's handling and not the investigators' own analysis. The table includes 530,000 or so distinct CDR3 sequences, roughly 13% detected once. The data are from a study of regulatory T cells in long-lasting Graves disease. Germline CDR1 and CDR2: GTSNPN and SVGIG (reference sequence). The CDR3 extends over 14 amino acids. V was pared by 2 bases and J by 5 bases, with 4 bases of the junction left unmatched. Notes on the study in general: Newly diagnosed patients shared 850 to 1,000 public clonotypes; persistent patients shared approximately 2,700. Lower TCR diversity characterized persistent Graves' patients relative to newly diagnosed patients.

Time point defined: newly diagnosed GD, antithyroid drugs for less than 3 months. Following extraction of RNA from PBMCs, that RNA was used to make the TCR library. The same specimen was also included in a second study, on T cells in Graves' hyperthyroidism and ophthalmopathy. That source adds: It was uncontrolled infection, other autoimmune disease, pregnancy or lactation that excluded patients.

The starting material was peripheral blood mononuclear cells (PBMCs), obtained at new diagnosis, from a patient treated with antithyroid drugs. This clonotype was obtained from a man younger than 40 with Graves disease. This chain connects TRBV30 to TRBJ2-1; TRBD2 matches 9 bases. CDR3 DNA: TGTGCCTGGAGTTTTAGCGGGAGTCACAATGAGCAGTTCTTC. Amino acid sequence: CAWSFSGSHNEQFF.